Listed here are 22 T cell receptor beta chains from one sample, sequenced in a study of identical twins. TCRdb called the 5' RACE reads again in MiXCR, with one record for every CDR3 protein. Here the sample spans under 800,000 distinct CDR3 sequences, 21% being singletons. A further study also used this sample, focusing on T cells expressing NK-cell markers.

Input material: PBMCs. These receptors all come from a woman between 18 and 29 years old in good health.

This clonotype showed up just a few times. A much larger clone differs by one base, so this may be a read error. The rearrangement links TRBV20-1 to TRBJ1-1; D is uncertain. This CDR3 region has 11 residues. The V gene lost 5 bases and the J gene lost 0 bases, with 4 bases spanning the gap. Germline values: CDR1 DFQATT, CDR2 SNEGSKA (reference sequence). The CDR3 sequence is CSAWVNTEAFF. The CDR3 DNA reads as TGCAGTGCTTGGGTGAACACTGAAGCTTTCTTT.

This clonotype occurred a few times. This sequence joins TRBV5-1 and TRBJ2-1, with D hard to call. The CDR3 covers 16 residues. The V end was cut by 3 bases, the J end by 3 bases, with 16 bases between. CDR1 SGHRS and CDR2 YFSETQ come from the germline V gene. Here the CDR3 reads CASSWVPTVNYNEQFF. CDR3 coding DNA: TGCGCCAGCAGCTGGGTGCCTACCGTCAACTACAATGAGCAGTTCTTC.

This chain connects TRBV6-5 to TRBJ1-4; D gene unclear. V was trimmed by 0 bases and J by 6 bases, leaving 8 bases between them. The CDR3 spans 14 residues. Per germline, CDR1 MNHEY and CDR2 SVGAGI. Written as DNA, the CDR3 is TGTGCCAGCAGTTACTCGAGTGGGGATGAAAAACTGTTTTTT. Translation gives CASSYSSGDEKLFF.

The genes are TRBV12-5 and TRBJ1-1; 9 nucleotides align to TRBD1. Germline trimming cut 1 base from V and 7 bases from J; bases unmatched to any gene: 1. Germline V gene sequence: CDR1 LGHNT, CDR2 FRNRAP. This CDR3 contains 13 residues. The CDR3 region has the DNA TGTGCTAGTGGTTTGGGGACAGGGGTTGAAGCTTTCTTT. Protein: CASGLGTGVEAFF.

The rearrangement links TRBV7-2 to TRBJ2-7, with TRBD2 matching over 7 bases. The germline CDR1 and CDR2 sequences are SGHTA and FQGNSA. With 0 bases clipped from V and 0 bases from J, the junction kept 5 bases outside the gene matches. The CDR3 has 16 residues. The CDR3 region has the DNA TGTGCCAGCAGCTTAGCGGCTAGCGGCCTCTCCTACGAGCAGTACTTC. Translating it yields CASSLAASGLSYEQYF.

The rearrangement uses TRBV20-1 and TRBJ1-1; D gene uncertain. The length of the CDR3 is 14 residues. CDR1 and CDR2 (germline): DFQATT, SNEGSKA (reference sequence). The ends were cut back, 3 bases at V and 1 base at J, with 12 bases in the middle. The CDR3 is CSASWEGANTEAFF. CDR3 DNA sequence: TGCAGTGCTAGCTGGGAGGGAGCGAACACTGAAGCTTTCTTT.

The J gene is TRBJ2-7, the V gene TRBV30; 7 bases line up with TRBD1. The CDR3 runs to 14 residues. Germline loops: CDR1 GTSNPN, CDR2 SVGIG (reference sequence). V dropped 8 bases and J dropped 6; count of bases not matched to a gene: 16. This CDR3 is CAGTDGANLVEQYF. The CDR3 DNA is TGTGCCGGGACAGACGGCGCTAATTTGGTCGAGCAGTACTTC.

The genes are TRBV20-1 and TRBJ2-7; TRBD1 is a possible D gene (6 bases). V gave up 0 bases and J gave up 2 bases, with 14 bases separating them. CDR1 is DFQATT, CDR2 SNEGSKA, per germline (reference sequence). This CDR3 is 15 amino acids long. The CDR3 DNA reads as TGCAGTGCTAGAGATAGGACAGCTCCTACCTACGAGCAGTACTTC. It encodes CSARDRTAPTYEQYF.

The CDR3: CSADSLAGGQETQYF. The CDR3 DNA reads as TGCAGTGCGGATTCACTAGCGGGGGGGCAAGAGACCCAGTACTTC. The rearrangement uses TRBV20-1 and TRBJ2-5; 13 bases align to TRBD2. This CDR3 spans 15 amino acids. Germline V CDR1 and CDR2: DFQATT, SNEGSKA (reference sequence). J was trimmed by 2 bases and V by 6 bases; bases with no gene match: 6.

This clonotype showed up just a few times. As DNA, the CDR3 is TGTGCCAGCAGCTTCGGCAGGCTGTCCTACGAGCAGTACTTC. Encoded protein: CASSFGRLSYEQYF. This rearrangement joins TRBV7-9 to TRBJ2-7, with unresolved D. Deletions cut 3 bases from V and 1 base from J, with 10 bases between. Germline assignment: CDR1 SEHNR and CDR2 FQNEAQ (reference sequence). This CDR3 region has 14 residues.

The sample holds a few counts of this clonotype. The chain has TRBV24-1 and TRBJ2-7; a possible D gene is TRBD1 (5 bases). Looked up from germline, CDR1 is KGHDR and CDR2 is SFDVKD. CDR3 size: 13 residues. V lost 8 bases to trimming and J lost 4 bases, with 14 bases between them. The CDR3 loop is CATIGHEDYEQYF. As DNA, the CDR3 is TGTGCCACCATCGGACATGAGGATTACGAGCAGTACTTC.

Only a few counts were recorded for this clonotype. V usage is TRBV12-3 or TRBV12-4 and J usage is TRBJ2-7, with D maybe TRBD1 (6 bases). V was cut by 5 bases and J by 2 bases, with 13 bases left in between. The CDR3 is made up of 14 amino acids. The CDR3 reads CASSVRDIAYEQYF. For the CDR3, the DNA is TGTGCCAGCAGTGTCCGGGACATTGCCTACGAGCAGTACTTC.

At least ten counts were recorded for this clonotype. CDR3 region: CASSQGDRLYNSPLHF. CDR3 coding DNA: TGTGCCAGCAGCCAAGGGGACAGGCTCTATAATTCACCCCTCCACTTT. The chain combines TRBV3-1 with TRBJ1-6, with 8 positions matching TRBD1. Germline CDR1 is LGHDT and CDR2 is YNNKEL (reference sequence). V was clipped by 1 base and J by 3 bases; unmatched bases: 2. This CDR3 contains 16 residues.

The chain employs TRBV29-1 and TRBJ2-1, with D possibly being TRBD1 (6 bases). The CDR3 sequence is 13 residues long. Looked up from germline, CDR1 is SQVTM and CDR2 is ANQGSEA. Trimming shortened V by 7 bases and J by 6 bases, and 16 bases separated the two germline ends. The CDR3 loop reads CSAPGDSGNEQFF. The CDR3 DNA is TGCAGCGCCCCAGGGGATTCGGGCAATGAGCAGTTCTTC.

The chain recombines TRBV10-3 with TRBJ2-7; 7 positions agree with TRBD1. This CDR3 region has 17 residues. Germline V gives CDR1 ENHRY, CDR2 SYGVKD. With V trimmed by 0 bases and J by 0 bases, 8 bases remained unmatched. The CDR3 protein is CAISESTAGGSSYEQYF. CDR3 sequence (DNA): TGTGCCATCAGTGAGTCGACCGCAGGGGGTAGCTCCTACGAGCAGTACTTC.

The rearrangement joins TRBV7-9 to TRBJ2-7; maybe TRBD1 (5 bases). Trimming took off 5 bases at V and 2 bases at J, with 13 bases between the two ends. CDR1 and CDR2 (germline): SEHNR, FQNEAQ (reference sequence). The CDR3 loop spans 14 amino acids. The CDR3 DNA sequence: TGTGCCAGCAGCCCTGTGACAGTCGCCTACGAGCAGTACTTC. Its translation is CASSPVTVAYEQYF.

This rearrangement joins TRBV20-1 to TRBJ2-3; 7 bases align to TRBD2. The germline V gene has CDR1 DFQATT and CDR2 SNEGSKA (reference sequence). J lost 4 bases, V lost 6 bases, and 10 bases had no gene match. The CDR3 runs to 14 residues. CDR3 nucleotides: TGCAGTGCACCGCCCGGGGGGAGGGCAGATACGCAGTATTTT. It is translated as CSAPPGGRADTQYF.

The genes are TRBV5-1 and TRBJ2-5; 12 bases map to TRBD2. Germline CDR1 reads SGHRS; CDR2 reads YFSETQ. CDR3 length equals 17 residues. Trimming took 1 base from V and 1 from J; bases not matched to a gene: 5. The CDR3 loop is CASSLSTSGSPQETQYF. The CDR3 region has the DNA TGCGCCAGCAGCTTGTCGACTAGCGGGAGCCCCCAAGAGACCCAGTACTTC.

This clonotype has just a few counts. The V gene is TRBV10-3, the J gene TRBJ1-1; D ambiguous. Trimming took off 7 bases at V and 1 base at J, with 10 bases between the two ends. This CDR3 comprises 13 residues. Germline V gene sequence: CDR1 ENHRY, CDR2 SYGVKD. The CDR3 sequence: CAITEQENTEAFF. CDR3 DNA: TGTGCCATCACTGAACAAGAGAACACTGAAGCTTTCTTT.

The CDR3 nucleotides read TGCGCCAGCAGCTTCTCCAGCGGGGGGACTACAGATACGCAGTATTTT. Its protein product is CASSFSSGGTTDTQYF. The V call is TRBV5-1, the J call TRBJ2-3, with 9 bases lining up with TRBD2. CDR3 size: 16 residues. V dropped 2 bases and J dropped 3; count of bases not matched to a gene: 7. Looked up from germline, CDR1 is SGHRS and CDR2 is YFSETQ.

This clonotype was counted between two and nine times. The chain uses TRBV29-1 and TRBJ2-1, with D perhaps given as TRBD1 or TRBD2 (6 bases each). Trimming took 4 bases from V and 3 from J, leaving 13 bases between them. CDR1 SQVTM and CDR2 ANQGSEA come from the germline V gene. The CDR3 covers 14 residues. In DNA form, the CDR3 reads TGCAGCGTTGGTTGGGGGGCGGGCTACAATGAGCAGTTCTTC. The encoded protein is CSVGWGAGYNEQFF.

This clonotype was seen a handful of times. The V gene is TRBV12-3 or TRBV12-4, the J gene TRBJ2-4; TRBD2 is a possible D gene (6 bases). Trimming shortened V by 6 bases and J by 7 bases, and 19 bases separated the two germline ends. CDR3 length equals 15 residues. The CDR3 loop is CASRADGGPRNIQYF. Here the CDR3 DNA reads TGTGCCAGCAGGGCGGACGGGGGTCCGCGGAACATTCAGTACTTC.